The rows below give T cell receptor beta chains drawn from one sample of a study of T cell changes during pregnancy in multiple sclerosis. Some clones are missing from TCRdb's copy, which holds only in-frame ones; the method was immunoSEQ multiplex PCR. The table records around 75,000 clones, roughly 90% of them present only once. Sample: CD4+ T cells from peripheral blood mononuclear cells, taken in the third trimester of pregnancy. Source of these receptors: a female donor in good health, enrolled as a control in a pregnancy study. CDR3s include the opening cysteine and the closing phenylalanine or tryptophan. D genes are given only for firm matches. Not all rows give a size; the values are once, few, many and, for expanded clones, a class.

D | J | size | V | CDR3 | DNA
- | TRBJ1-1 | - | TRBV7-3 | CASSPQRDGTEALF | TGTGCCAGCAGTCCCCAACGGGATGGGACTGAAGCTCTCTTT
- | TRBJ1-2 | - | TRBV5-1 | CASSLAGDGYTF | TGCGCCAGCAGCTTAGCGGGAGATGGCTACACCTTC
TRBD1 | TRBJ1-5 | - | TRBV9 | CASSQGGSNQPQHF | TGTGCCAGCAGTCAGGGGGGTAGCAATCAGCCCCAGCATTTT
- | TRBJ2-1 | once | TRBV7-9 | CASSLNRYNEQFF | TGTGCCAGCAGCTTAAACAGGTACAATGAGCAGTTCTTC
- | TRBJ1-4 | - | TRBV7-9 | CASSLALKHDATNEKLFF | TGTGCCAGCAGCTTAGCACTAAAACACGATGCAACTAATGAAAAACTGTTTTTT
TRBD1 | TRBJ1-2 | - | TRBV2 | CASRDRGIYTF | TGTGCCAGCAGGGACAGGGGAATCTACACCTTC
- | TRBJ1-6 | - | TRBV6-1 | CATPGPWDNSPLHF | TGTGCCACTCCTGGGCCCTGGGATAATTCACCCCTCCACTTT
TRBD1 | TRBJ2-7 | - | TRBV19 | CASRRQGSYEQYF | TGTGCCAGTAGAAGACAGGGTTCGTACGAGCAGTACTTC
TRBD1 | TRBJ1-3 | - | TRBV30 | CAASTGGNTIYF | TGTGCCGCCTCGACAGGGGGAAACACCATATATTTT
TRBD1 | TRBJ1-1 | few | TRBV30 | CAWSSGTGNTEAFF | TGTGCCTGGAGCTCGGGGACAGGGAACACTGAAGCTTTCTTT
TRBD1 | TRBJ2-5 | - | TRBV7-2 | CASSLGQRETQYF | TGTGCCAGCAGCCTGGGACAGCGAGAGACCCAGTACTTC
- | TRBJ2-3 | - | TRBV29-1 | CSVGTRFTDTQYF | TGCAGCGTTGGCACTAGATTCACAGATACGCAGTATTTT
TRBD1 | TRBJ1-2 | - | TRBV30 | CAWSRTGIGGYTF | TGTGCCTGGAGTCGGACAGGGATAGGGGGCTACACCTTC
TRBD1 | TRBJ2-3 | - | TRBV5-1 | CASSLEGDRGTDTQYF | TGCGCCAGCAGCTTGGAGGGGGACAGGGGCACAGATACGCAGTATTTT
- | TRBJ1-2 | - | TRBV4-2 | CASSHGEMRGYTF | TGTGCCAGCAGCCACGGGGAAATGCGTGGCTACACCTTC
TRBD1 | TRBJ1-6 | - | TRBV4-2 | CASSQEGTGESNSPLHF | TGTGCCAGCAGCCAAGAGGGGACAGGGGAAAGTAATTCACCCCTCCACTTT
TRBD2 | TRBJ2-3 | - | TRBV5-4 | CASSPRRGDTDTQYF | TGTGCCAGCAGCCCTCGGCGGGGGGACACAGATACGCAGTATTTT
- | TRBJ1-1 | - | TRBV9 | CASSRETANTEAFF | TGTGCCAGCAGCCGAGAAACAGCGAACACTGAAGCTTTCTTT